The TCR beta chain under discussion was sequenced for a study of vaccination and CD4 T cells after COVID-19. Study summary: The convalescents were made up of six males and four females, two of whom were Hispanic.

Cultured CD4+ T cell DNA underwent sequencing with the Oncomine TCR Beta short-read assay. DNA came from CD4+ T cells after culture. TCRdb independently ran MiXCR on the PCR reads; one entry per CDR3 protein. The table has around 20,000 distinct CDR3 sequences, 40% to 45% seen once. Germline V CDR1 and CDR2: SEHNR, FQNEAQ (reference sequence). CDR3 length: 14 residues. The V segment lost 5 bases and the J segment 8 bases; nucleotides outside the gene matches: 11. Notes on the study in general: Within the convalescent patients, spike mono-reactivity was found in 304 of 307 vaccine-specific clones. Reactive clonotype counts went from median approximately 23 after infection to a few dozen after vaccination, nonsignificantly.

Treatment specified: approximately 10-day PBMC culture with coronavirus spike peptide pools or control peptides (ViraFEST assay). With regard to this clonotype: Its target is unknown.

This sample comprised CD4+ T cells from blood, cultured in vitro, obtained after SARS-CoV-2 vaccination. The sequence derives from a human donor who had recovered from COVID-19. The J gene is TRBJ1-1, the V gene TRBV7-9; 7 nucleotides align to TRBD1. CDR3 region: CASSPDRVSFEAFF. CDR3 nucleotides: TGTGCCAGCAGCCCTGACAGGGTATCCTTCGAAGCTTTCTTT.